The sequence of this T cell receptor (beta chain) was determined in a study of CD4 T cells in relation to SARS-CoV-2 and coronaviruses. Study-wide context: Convalescent patients were fewer than ten males and 4 females; two were Hispanic.

Some clones are missing from TCRdb's copy, which holds only in-frame ones; the method was immunoSEQ multiplex PCR. In the table there are approximately 50,000 clones, roughly nine tenths of which are singletons. The V and J ends lost 5 bases and 2 bases respectively, with 10 bases between them. Per germline, CDR1 MNHEY and CDR2 SMNVEV (reference sequence). This CDR3 has 13 amino acids. The sample consisted of naive CD4+ T cells from PBMCs. Subset meaning: naive CD4+ T cells isolated by negative enrichment. This TCR derives from an adult with COVID-19. The chain carries TRBV27 and TRBJ2-7; a weak D match, TRBD1 (6 bases). The CDR3 nucleotides read TGTGCCAGCAGTAGAACAGGGCCCTACGAGCAGTACTTC. This translates into CASSRTGPYEQYF.